Below, one T cell receptor (beta chain) is given with its context. Its matching antigen is unknown. This specimen comes from a study of PD-L1 blockade in urothelial cancer. Turning to the study itself: Median T cell yield from blood was 110,000 to 150,000.

The CDR3 covers 15 residues. Per germline, CDR1 SGHAT and CDR2 FQNNGV. Trimming at V came to 2 bases and at J to 2 bases, leaving 4 bases not matched to a gene. Time point given: pretreatment peripheral blood. General study results and limits: TCR clonality was measured in pretreatment peripheral blood. Clonality below the median predicted better survival. Clones that were tumor-associated expanded more in the blood of durable-benefit patients at 3 weeks.

Synthetic analogs of TCR templates were spiked into every PCR. The assay was immunoSEQ multiplex PCR, and TCRdb's table has in-frame clones only and misses some. Here the sample spans tens of thousands of clones, around 86% being singletons. The chain links TRBV11-2 to TRBJ2-7; 9 bases align to TRBD1. The source is a man between 65 and 85 years old with urothelial cancer. The specimen comprised PBMCs, sampled around atezolizumab (anti-PD-L1) treatment. The CDR3 region is CASSLRDRATYEQYF. DNA of the CDR3: TGTGCCAGCAGCTTAAGGGACAGGGCAACCTACGAGCAGTACTTC.